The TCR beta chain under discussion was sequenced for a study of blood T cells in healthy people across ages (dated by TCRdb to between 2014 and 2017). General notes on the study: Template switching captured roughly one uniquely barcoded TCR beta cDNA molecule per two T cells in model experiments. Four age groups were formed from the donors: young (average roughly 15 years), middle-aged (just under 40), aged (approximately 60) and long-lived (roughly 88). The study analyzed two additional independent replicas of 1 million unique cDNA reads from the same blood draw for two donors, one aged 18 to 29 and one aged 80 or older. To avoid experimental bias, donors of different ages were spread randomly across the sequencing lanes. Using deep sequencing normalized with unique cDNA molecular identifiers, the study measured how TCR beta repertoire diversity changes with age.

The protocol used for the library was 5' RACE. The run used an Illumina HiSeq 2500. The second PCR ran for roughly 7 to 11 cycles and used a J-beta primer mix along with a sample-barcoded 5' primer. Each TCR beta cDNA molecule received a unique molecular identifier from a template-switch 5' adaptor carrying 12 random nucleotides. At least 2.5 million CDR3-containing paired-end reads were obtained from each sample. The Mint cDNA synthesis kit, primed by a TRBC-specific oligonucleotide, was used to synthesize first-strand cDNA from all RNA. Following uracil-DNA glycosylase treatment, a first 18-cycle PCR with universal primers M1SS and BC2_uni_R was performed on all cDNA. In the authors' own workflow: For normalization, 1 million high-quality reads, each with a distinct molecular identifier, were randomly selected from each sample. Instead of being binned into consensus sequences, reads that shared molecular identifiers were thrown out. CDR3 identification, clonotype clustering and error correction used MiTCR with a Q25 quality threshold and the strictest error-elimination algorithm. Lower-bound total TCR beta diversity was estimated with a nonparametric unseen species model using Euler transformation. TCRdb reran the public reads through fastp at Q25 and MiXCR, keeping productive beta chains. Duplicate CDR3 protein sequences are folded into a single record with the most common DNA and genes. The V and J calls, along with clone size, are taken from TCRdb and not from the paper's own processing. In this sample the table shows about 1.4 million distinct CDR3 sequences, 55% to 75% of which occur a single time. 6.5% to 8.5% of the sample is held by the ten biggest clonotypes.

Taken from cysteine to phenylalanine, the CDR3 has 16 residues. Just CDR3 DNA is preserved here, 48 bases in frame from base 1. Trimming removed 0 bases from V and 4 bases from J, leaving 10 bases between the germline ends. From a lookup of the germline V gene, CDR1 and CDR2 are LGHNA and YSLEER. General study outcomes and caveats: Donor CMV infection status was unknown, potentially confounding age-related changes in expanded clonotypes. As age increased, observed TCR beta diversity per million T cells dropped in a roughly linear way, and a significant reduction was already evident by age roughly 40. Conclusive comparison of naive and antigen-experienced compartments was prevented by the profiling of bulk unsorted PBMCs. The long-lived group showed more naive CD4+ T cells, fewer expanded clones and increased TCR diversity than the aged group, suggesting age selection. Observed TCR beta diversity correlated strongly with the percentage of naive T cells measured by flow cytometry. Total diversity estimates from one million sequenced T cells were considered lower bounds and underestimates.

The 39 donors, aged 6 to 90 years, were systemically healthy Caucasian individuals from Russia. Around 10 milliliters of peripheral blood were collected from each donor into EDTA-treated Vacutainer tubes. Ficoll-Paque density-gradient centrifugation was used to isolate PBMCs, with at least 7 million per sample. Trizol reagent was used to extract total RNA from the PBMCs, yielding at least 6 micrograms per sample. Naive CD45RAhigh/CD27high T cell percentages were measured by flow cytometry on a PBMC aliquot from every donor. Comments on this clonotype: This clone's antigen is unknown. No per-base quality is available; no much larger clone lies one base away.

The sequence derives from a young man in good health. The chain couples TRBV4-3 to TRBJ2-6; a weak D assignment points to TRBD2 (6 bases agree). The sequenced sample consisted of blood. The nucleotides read TGCGCCAGCAGCCAAGATAGGAGGGCCGGGGCCAACGTCCTGACTTTC. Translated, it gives CASSQDRRAGANVLTF.